This T cell receptor (beta chain) was captured by sequencing in a study of metastatic and nonmetastatic thyroid tumors. TCRdb ran MiXCR on the PCR reads. Seen here are 25,000 to 30,000 clones, approximately 24% observed once, and the top ten hold over 5%. Unmatched junction bases numbered 2, after V lost 4 bases and J lost 2 bases. The V gene's germline CDR1 is LGHNA and CDR2 YNFKEQ. The CDR3 runs to 16 residues. General observations from the study: Malignant tumors reportedly showed significantly higher TCR beta diversity than benign nodules in both blood and tumor.

All patients were untreated before thyroid surgery. Points on this clone: Its antigen remains unidentified.

Sequenced: blood. This TCR derives from a female donor with papillary thyroid cancer or a benign thyroid nodule (not recorded which). Some clones in this sample may be carry-over from other donors' samples. The chain recombines TRBV4-2 with TRBJ2-3, with 14 nucleotides matching TRBD2. The CDR3 reads CASSRTSGRLTDTQYF. Written as DNA, the CDR3 is TGTGCCAGCAGCCGGACTAGCGGGAGGCTCACAGATACGCAGTATTTT.